This T cell receptor (beta chain) was recorded in a study of blood T cell repertoires in COVID-19. Study-wide context: PBMCs, B-cell-depleted T cells, or T cells provided the cDNA or gDNA that made up the material.

Original processing methods: Counts of nucleated cells, estimated from reference gene primer amplification, were obtained. The method was immunoSEQ multiplex PCR; TCRdb's version includes in-frame clones alone and lacks a portion of them. The V and J calls and clone size come from that table; D and trimming were worked out from the DNA. The table includes 150,000 to 190,000 clones, approximately 79% detected once. CDR1 and CDR2 from the germline V gene are LGHNA and YNFKEQ. V lost 4 bases to trimming and J lost 2 bases; unmatched junction nucleotides: 2. The CDR3 runs 15 residues. Participants came from about 24 US areas, aged roughly 18 to 95 years. Participant reports of clinical history set cohort assignment.

The J gene is TRBJ1-6, the V gene TRBV4-2, with 7 bases aligning to TRBD1. The clonotype comes from a man aged 50-59 years who had recovered from COVID-19. The sequencing input was PBMCs or T cells enriched from blood (not recorded which). Written as DNA, the CDR3 is TGTGCCAGCAGCCGAACAGGGGCCTATAATTCACCCCTCCACTTT. Its translation: CASSRTGAYNSPLHF.